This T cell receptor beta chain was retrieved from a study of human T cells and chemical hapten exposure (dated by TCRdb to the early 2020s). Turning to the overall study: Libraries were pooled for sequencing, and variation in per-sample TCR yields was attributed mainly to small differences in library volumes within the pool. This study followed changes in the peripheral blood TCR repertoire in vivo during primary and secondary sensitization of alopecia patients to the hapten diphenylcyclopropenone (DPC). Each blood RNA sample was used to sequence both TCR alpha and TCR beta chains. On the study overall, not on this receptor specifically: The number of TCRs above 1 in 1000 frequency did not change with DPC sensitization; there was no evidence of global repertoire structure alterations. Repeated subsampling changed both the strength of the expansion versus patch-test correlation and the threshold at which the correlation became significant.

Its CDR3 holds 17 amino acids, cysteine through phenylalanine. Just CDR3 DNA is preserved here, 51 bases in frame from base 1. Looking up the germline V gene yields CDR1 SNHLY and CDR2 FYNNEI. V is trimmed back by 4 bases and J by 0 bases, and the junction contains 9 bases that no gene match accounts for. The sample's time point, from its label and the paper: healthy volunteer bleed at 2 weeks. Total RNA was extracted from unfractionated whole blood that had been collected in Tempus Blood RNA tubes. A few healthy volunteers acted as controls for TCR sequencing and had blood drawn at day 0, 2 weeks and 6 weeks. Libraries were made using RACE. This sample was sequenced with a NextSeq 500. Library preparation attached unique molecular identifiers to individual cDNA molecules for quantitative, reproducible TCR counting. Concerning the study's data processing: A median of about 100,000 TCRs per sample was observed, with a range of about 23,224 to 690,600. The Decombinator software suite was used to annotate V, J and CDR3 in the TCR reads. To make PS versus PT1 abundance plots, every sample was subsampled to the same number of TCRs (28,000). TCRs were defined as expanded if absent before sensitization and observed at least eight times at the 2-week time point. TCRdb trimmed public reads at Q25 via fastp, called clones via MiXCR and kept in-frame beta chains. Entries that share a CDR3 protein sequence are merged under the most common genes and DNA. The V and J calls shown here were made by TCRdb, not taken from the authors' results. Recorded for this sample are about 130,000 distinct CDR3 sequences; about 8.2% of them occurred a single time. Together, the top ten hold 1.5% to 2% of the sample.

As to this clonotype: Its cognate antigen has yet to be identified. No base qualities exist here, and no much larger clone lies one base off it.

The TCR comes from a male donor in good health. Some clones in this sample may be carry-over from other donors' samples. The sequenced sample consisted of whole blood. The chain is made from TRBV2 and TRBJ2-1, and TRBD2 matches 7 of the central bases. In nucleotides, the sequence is TGTGCCAGCAGTGGAGGGGAGGGTCGGCTCTCCTACAATGAGCAGTTCTTC. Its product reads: CASSGGEGRLSYNEQFF.